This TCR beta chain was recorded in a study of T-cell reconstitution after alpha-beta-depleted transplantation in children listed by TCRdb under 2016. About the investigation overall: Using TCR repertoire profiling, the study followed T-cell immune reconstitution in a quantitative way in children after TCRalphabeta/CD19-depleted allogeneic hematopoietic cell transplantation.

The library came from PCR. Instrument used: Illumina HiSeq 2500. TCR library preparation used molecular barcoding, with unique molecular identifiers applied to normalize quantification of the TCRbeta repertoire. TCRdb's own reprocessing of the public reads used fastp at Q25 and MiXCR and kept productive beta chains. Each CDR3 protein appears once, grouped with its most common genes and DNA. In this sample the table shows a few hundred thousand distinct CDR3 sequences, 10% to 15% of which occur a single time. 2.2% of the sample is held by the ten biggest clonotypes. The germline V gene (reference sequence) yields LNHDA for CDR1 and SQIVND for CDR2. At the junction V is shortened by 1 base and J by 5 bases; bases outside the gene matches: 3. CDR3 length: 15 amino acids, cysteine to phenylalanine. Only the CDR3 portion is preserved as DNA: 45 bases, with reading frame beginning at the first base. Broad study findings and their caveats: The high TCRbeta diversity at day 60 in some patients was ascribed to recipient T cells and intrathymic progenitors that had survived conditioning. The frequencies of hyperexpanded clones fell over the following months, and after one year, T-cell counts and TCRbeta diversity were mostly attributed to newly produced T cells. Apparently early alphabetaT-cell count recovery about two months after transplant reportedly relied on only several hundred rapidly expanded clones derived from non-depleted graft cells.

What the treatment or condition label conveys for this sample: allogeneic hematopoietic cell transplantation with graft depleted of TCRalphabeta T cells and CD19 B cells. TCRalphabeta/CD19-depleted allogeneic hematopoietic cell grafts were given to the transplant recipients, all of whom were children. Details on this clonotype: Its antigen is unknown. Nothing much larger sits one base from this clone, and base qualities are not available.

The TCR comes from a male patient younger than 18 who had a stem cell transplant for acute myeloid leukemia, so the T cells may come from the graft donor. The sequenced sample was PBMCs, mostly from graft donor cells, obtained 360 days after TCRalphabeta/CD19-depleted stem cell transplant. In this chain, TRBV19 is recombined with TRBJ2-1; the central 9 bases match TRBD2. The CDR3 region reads CASSIVRGGNNEQFF. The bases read TGTGCCAGTAGTATAGTGCGGGGGGGAAACAATGAGCAGTTCTTC.